Below, one T cell receptor beta chain is given with its context. Its target is not known. This record comes from a study of T-cell reconstitution after alpha-beta-depleted transplantation in children. Preparing the TCRbeta library involved the use of unique molecular identifiers. From the PCR reads, TCRdb called clonotypes with MiXCR, one entry per CDR3 protein. This sample has around 50,000 distinct CDR3 sequences, with under 60% found just once. This CDR3 region has 14 residues. The V end was cut by 3 bases, the J end by 10 bases, with 13 bases between. Germline-derived CDR1 and CDR2 are KGHSH and LQKENI. Study conclusions and caveats: Counts and diversity of T cells one year after transplant came mostly from newly produced T cells. Surviving recipient T cells and thymic progenitors produced the high day-60 TCRbeta diversity seen in some patients. Where alpha-beta T cells came from about two months after transplant was reportedly several hundred expanded graft clones.

V and J are TRBV18 and TRBJ1-6; D gene uncertain. Source: peripheral blood, taken before TCRalphabeta/CD19-depleted stem cell transplant. This sequence originates from a boy less than two years old with SCID, due to receive a stem cell transplant. The CDR3 loop reads CASSPGLLGSPLHF. In DNA, the CDR3 is TGTGCCAGCTCACCCGGGTTGTTGGGCTCACCCCTCCACTTT.